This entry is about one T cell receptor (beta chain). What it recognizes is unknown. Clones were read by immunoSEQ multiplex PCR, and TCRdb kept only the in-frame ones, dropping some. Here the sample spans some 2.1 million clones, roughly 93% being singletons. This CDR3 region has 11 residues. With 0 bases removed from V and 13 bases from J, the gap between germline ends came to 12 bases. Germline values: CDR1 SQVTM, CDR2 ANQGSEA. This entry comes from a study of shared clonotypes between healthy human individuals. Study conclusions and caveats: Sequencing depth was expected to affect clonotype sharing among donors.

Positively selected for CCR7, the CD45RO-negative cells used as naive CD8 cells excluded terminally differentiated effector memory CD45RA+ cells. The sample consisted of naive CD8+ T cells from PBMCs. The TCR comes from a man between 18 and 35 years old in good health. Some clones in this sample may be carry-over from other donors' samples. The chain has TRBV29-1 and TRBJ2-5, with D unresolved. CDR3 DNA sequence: TGCAGCGTTGAAGATCCTCCGGCTCGGTACTTC. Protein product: CSVEDPPARYF.